The rows below give T cell receptor beta chains drawn from one sample of a study of control samples from healthy donors and cancer patients. Using immunoSEQ multiplex PCR, the repertoire was profiled, and TCRdb retains in-frame clones only, with some absent. In the table there are 400,000 to 500,000 clones, over 75% of which are singletons. What was sequenced was PBMCs. These receptor sequences come from a man between 35 and 55 years old with head and neck cancer. Both conserved end residues are part of each CDR3. The D gene is left open where the match is weak. Not all rows give a size; the values are once, few, many and, for expanded clones, a class.

>NA|TRBV30|TRBJ1-2|NA
TGTGCCTGGAGTGTGGGTCATGGCTACACCTTC
CAWSVGHGYTF
>NA|TRBV5-4|TRBJ2-7|NA
TGTGCCAGCAGCCGAGGACAGGGAGGGGCCTACGAGCAGTACTTC
CASSRGQGGAYEQYF
>NA|TRBV3-1/TRBV3-2|TRBJ2-3|NA
TGTGCCAGCAGCCATCGGTTCCTTGTGTCTTTAGAATCGGGACGCAGAAGCACAGATACGCAGTATTTT
CASSHRFLVSLESGRRSTDTQYF
>NA|TRBV7-7|TRBJ2-7|TRBD1
TGTGCTAGCAGCCCAGTGACAGGGGGCGGCGAGCAGCACTTC
CASSPVTGGGEQHF
>NA|TRBV29-1|TRBJ2-1|NA
TGCAGCGTTGAAGATTGGCGAGGGGATGAGCAGTTCTTC
CSVEDWRGDEQFF
>NA|TRBV6-1|TRBJ2-7|NA
TGTGCCAGCAGTGAGAATCCTTCCTACGAGCAGTACTTC
CASSENPSYEQYF
>NA|TRBV7-9|TRBJ1-4|TRBD1
TGTGCCAGCAGCTTAGCCCAGGGGGAAGAAAAACTGTTTTTT
CASSLAQGEEKLFF
>NA|TRBV30|TRBJ2-1|NA
TGTGCCTGGAGCCGGGGTACCTCCTACAATGAGCAGTTCTTC
CAWSRGTSYNEQFF
>NA|TRBV7-2|TRBJ1-2|TRBD1
TGTGCCAGCAGCCCACCCGGACAGGGGGCGTCTGGCTACACCTTC
CASSPPGQGASGYTF
>NA|TRBV6-5|TRBJ2-7|NA
TGTGCCAGCATGACGGGCAGCTCCTACGAGCAGTACTTC
CASMTGSSYEQYF
>NA|TRBV7-3|TRBJ2-2|TRBD2
TGTGCCAGCAGCGCCGCTAGCGGGATTGTTGACGGGGAGCTGTTTTTT
CASSAASGIVDGELFF
>NA|TRBV10-3|TRBJ2-7|NA
TGTGCCATCAGCCGCTCGGACGAGCAGTACTTC
CAISRSDEQYF
>NA|TRBV4-1|TRBJ2-7|NA
TGCGCCAGCAGCCATCCCGGGTCCCGCTCCTACGAGCAGTACTTC
CASSHPGSRSYEQYF
>NA|TRBV6-5|TRBJ2-7|TRBD1
TGTGCCAGCAGTTACTCGGGGACAGGAAGCTCCTACGAGCAGTACTTC
CASSYSGTGSSYEQYF
>NA|TRBV7-2|TRBJ1-1|NA
TGTGCCAGCAGCCGTGGAGGGGGCACTGAAGCTTTCTTT
CASSRGGGTEAFF
>NA|TRBV9|TRBJ2-3|TRBD2
TGTGCCAGCAGCGTAGGTCTAGCGGGGGATACAGATACGCAGTATTTT
CASSVGLAGDTDTQYF
>once|TRBV7-2|TRBJ1-2|NA
TGTGCCAGCAGCTTATTGTACAGCTATGGCTACACCTTC
CASSLLYSYGYTF
>NA|TRBV4-3|TRBJ2-1|TRBD2
TGCGCCAGCAGCCAAGAATTAGCGGGGGGGCCCAATGAGCAGTTCTTC
CASSQELAGGPNEQFF
>NA|TRBV30|TRBJ2-4|NA
TGTGCCTGGACCCCCGGGACTTCAATTCAGTACTTC
CAWTPGTSIQYF
>NA|TRBV5-6|TRBJ1-3|NA
TGTGCCAGCAGCTCGCCGCGGGTGTTCTCTGGAAACACCATATATTTT
CASSSPRVFSGNTIYF
>NA|TRBV24-1|TRBJ2-5|NA
TGTGCCACCAGTGCCGGGGGGACCCAGTACTTC
CATSAGGTQYF
>NA|TRBV27|TRBJ1-5|NA
TGTGCCAGCAGTCCCGATTTTAAGGGATCCGATCAGCCCCAGCATTTT
CASSPDFKGSDQPQHF
>NA|TRBV6-2/TRBV6-3|TRBJ2-7|NA
TGTGCCAGCAGTTACTCGAGTGTGGAGGAGCAGTACTTC
CASSYSSVEEQYF